Presented here are 31 T cell receptor beta chains from one specimen sequenced in a study of human T cells and chemical hapten exposure. TCRdb re-called the RACE reads with MiXCR, one entry per CDR3 protein. The sample lists tens of thousands of distinct CDR3 sequences; 4.3% were seen once. Noted time point: healthy volunteer bleed at 2 weeks. Total RNA came from unfractionated whole blood. Sequencing was done on a sample of whole blood. Source of these receptors: a female donor in good health. Some clones in this sample may be carry-over from other donors' samples.

This clonotype was seen many times. This rearrangement joins TRBV5-4 to TRBJ2-4, with D possibly matching TRBD1 (5 bases). In germline, CDR1 is SGHNT, CDR2 YYREEE (reference sequence). V was pared by 7 bases and J by 4 bases, with 15 bases between. CDR3 length: 14 residues. CDR3 nucleotides: TGTGCCAGCGGCCAGGGTCTTAGTAAAAACATTCAGTACTTC. Residues: CASGQGLSKNIQYF. The full variable domain, with the rest looked up from reference TRBV5-4 and TRBJ2-4, is ETGVTQSPTHLIKTRGQQVTLRCSSQSGHNTVSWYQQALGQGPQFIFQYYREEENGRGNFPPRFSGLQFPNYSSELNVNALELDDSALYLCASGQGLSKNIQYFGAGTRLSVL.

The rearrangement uses TRBV6-4 and TRBJ2-3, with no clear D. CDR3 length: 13 amino acids. Germline V gene sequence: CDR1 MRHNA, CDR2 SNTAGT. V was cut by 0 bases and J by 2 bases, with 3 bases left in between. The CDR3 DNA follows: TGTGCCAGCAGTGACTCGACCACAGATACGCAGTATTTT. Translation: CASSDSTTDTQYF.

The genes are TRBV3-1 and TRBJ2-4, with 7 bases lining up with TRBD2. The V gene end was trimmed by 0 bases and the J gene end by 9 bases; junction bases not matched to a gene: 14. This CDR3 has 17 residues. Germline CDR1 reads LGHDT; CDR2 reads YNNKEL (reference sequence). The CDR3 DNA reads as TGTGCCAGCAGCCAAGATAGGAGTAGCGGACTAGGCGTCATTCAGTACTTC. This gives the protein CASSQDRSSGLGVIQYF.

This clonotype was seen at least ten times. This chain joins TRBV6-2 or TRBV6-3 and TRBJ2-7; no clear D gene. From germline, CDR1 is MNHEY and CDR2 SVGEGT. V lost 7 bases to trimming and J lost 5 bases, with 12 bases between them. The CDR3 spans 12 residues. CDR3 sequence: CASNVRQDEQYF. In nucleotides, the CDR3 is TGTGCCAGCAATGTGAGGCAGGACGAGCAGTACTTC.

This clonotype was seen only a few times. This chain connects TRBV7-2 to TRBJ2-6; D remains unclear. Trimming shortened V by 2 bases and J by 0 bases, and 11 bases separated the two germline ends. Germline loops: CDR1 SGHTA, CDR2 FQGNSA. This CDR3 has 17 amino acids. The CDR3 sequence is CASSLSGPGSGANVLTF. CDR3 bases: TGTGCCAGCAGCTTAAGTGGTCCCGGCTCTGGGGCCAACGTCCTGACTTTC.

This clonotype was detected ten times or more. The rearrangement joins TRBV7-2 to TRBJ1-5; 8 bases align to TRBD1. Germline V gene sequence: CDR1 SGHTA, CDR2 FQGNSA. This CDR3 has 14 residues. Trimming at V came to 5 bases and at J to 0 bases, leaving 0 bases not matched to a gene. The CDR3 sequence: CASSTGGSNQPQHF. CDR3 in DNA: TGTGCCAGCAGCACAGGGGGTAGCAATCAGCCCCAGCATTTT.

In this sample, this clonotype turned up many times. The rearrangement uses TRBV6-6 and TRBJ1-6; tentatively, D is TRBD1 (5 bases). The CDR3 is 14 residues long. Per the germline V gene, CDR1 is MNHNY and CDR2 is SVGAGI (reference sequence). V lost 6 bases and J 3 bases, leaving 9 bases between the germline ends. CDR3 sequence (DNA): TGTGCCAGCAGACAGGAGAGCTATAATTCACCCCTCCACTTT. This sequence encodes CASRQESYNSPLHF.

This clonotype has ten or more counts. This chain links TRBV12-3 or TRBV12-4 with TRBJ1-4; 8 bases map to TRBD1. J was trimmed by 6 bases and V by 6 bases; bases with no gene match: 9. This CDR3 comprises 15 residues. CDR3 region: CASSSTGTGYEKLFF. The CDR3 nucleotides are TGTGCCAGCAGCTCTACCGGGACAGGCTATGAAAAACTGTTTTTT.

This clonotype was detected many times. The rearrangement uses TRBV21-1 and TRBJ2-3; the table names TRBD2, a call not compared with the DNA. TRBV21-1 is labeled a pseudogene. The CDR3 has 16 residues. Written as DNA, the CDR3 is TGTGCCAGCAGCAAAGAGGCTAGCGGGGGGATAGATACGCAGTATTTT. It codes for CASSKEASGGIDTQYF.

Ten or more counts support this clonotype. This chain joins TRBV20-1 and TRBJ2-2; no clear D. From germline, CDR1 is DFQATT and CDR2 SNEGSKA (reference sequence). V was clipped by 0 bases and J by 0 bases, with 11 bases between them. The CDR3 runs 16 residues. CDR3: CSARDLGTTNTGELFF. Written as DNA, the CDR3 is TGCAGTGCTAGAGATCTTGGTACAACGAACACCGGGGAGCTGTTTTTT.

This clonotype was detected many times. The chain joins TRBV12-3 or TRBV12-4 to TRBJ1-1, with D perhaps TRBD1 (5 bases). The CDR3 runs 15 residues. With 2 bases removed from V and 0 bases from J, the gap between germline ends came to 10 bases. CDR3 protein: CASSLSDRMNTEAFF. CDR3 in DNA: TGTGCCAGCAGTTTAAGCGACAGAATGAACACTGAAGCTTTCTTT.

This clonotype appeared many times. This chain connects TRBV12-3 or TRBV12-4 to TRBJ1-5; unclear D gene. The CDR3 runs to 15 residues. Trimming removed 3 bases at V and 1 base at J, with 10 bases between. The CDR3 protein is CASSLYPGSNQPQHF. CDR3 coding DNA: TGTGCCAGCAGTTTGTACCCGGGGAGCAATCAGCCCCAGCATTTT.

This clonotype has ten or more counts. This chain connects TRBV7-9 to TRBJ2-1, with D maybe TRBD1 (5 bases). Germline V CDR1 and CDR2: SEHNR, FQNEAQ (reference sequence). Between the trimmed V and J ends, which lost 4 bases and 5 bases, there was a span of 21 bases. The CDR3 has 17 residues. Here the CDR3 reads CASSSAGAGSRDNEQFF. CDR3 coding DNA: TGTGCCAGCAGCTCAGCTGGGGCCGGGTCCCGGGACAATGAGCAGTTCTTC.

This clonotype was seen many times. The CDR3 DNA reads as TGTGCCAGCAGAAGCTTCAGGACAGCGAACATGAACACTGAAGCTTTCTTT. This sequence encodes CASRSFRTANMNTEAFF. V is TRBV27 and J is TRBJ1-1; weak D call: TRBD1 (6 bases). Trimming took off 6 bases at V and 0 bases at J, with 20 bases between the two ends. CDR3 size: 17 residues. CDR1 is MNHEY and CDR2 is SMNVEV in the germline V gene (reference sequence).

This clonotype was recorded many times. CDR3 region: CASSQLGSNQPQHF. The CDR3 DNA sequence: TGTGCCAGCAGCCAATTGGGCAGCAATCAGCCCCAGCATTTT. This chain connects TRBV14 to TRBJ1-5; D gene unclear. V lost 2 bases, J lost 1 base, and 6 bases lay in between. CDR3 length: 14 amino acids. Germline V gives CDR1 SGHDN, CDR2 FVKESK. The full variable domain, its missing parts supplied by reference TRBV14 and TRBJ1-5, is EAGVTQFPSHSVIEKGQTVTLRCDPISGHDNLYWYRRVMGKEIKFLLHFVKESKQDESGMPNNRFLAERTGGTYSTLKVQPAELEDSGVYFCASSQLGSNQPQHFGDGTRLSIL.

This clonotype was detected ten times or more. The genes are TRBV6-2 or TRBV6-3 and TRBJ1-5; weak D call: TRBD1 (6 bases). This CDR3 comprises 17 residues. The V end lost 2 bases, the J end lost 1 base, and 15 bases lay between the germline ends. From germline, CDR1 is MNHEY and CDR2 SVGEGT. In nucleotides, the CDR3 is TGTGCCAGCAGTTACCGGGCGGGGGGCGCGAGCAATCAGCCCCAGCATTTT. Translation gives CASSYRAGGASNQPQHF.

The rearrangement uses TRBV4-2 and TRBJ2-7, with TRBD2 matching 10 bases. Germline CDR1 is LGHNA and CDR2 is YNFKEQ. This CDR3 region has 18 residues. The V segment lost 1 base and the J segment 2 bases; nucleotides outside the gene matches: 11. CDR3 in amino acids: CASSQGSGGATIAYEQYF. The CDR3 bases are TGTGCCAGCAGCCAAGGGAGCGGGGGGGCCACTATAGCCTACGAGCAGTACTTC.

This clonotype was observed at least ten times. The chain carries TRBV10-3 and TRBJ1-2, with D unresolved. CDR1 and CDR2 (germline): ENHRY, SYGVKD. The CDR3 has 15 residues. V gave up 4 bases and J gave up 2 bases, with 14 bases separating them. The CDR3 DNA sequence: TGTGCCATCAGTGTTGTCGAGGACGGGAACTATGGCTACACCTTC. Encoded protein: CAISVVEDGNYGYTF.

This clonotype occurred many times. The gene calls are TRBV12-3 or TRBV12-4 and TRBJ2-7, with 10 bases matching TRBD1. The CDR3 is 15 amino acids. V gave up 7 bases and J gave up 5 bases; unmatched junction bases: 11. CDR3 coding DNA: TGTGCCAGCACTTGGGGGACAGGGGTGTCGGACGAGCAGTACTTC. This encodes CASTWGTGVSDEQYF.

This clonotype has only a few counts. CDR3 protein: CASSSSNNEQFF. The DNA of the CDR3 is TGTGCCAGCTCATCATCGAACAATGAGCAGTTCTTC. This chain joins TRBV18 and TRBJ2-1; D uncertain. CDR3 length: 12 residues. Germline CDR1 is KGHSH and CDR2 is LQKENI. V lost 5 bases, J lost 5 bases, and 7 bases lay in between.

This sequence joins TRBV7-6 and TRBJ1-1; D gene ambiguous. CDR1 and CDR2 from the germline V gene are SGHVS and FNYEAQ. The V end lost 5 bases, the J end lost 4 bases, and 11 bases lay between the germline ends. The CDR3 sequence is 13 residues long. CDR3 nucleotide sequence: TGTGCCAGCAGCGGAACACAGTTCACTGAAGCTTTCTTT. Its protein product is CASSGTQFTEAFF.

This clonotype was seen repeatedly, ten times or more. The chain has TRBV4-2 and TRBJ1-1, with unresolved D. V was pared by 2 bases and J by 1 base, with 14 bases between. The CDR3 loop spans 16 amino acids. The germline V gene has CDR1 LGHNA and CDR2 YNFKEQ. The CDR3 DNA sequence: TGTGCCAGCAGCCAAAGCGCGAGGACGGGGAACACTGAAGCTTTCTTT. Encoded protein: CASSQSARTGNTEAFF.

This clonotype was observed many times. The chain recombines TRBV20-1 with TRBJ2-7; TRBD2 might be the D (6 bases). The CDR3 consists of 12 residues. With 6 bases removed from V and 5 bases from J, the gap between germline ends came to 14 bases. Germline loops: CDR1 DFQATT, CDR2 SNEGSKA (reference sequence). CDR3 loop: CSAARGTDEQYF. CDR3 coding DNA: TGCAGTGCCGCTCGGGGGACGGACGAGCAGTACTTC.

This clonotype appeared many times. This CDR3 is CASSLLRGPDQETQYF. In DNA, the CDR3 is TGTGCCAGCAGTTTACTCAGGGGGCCTGACCAAGAGACCCAGTACTTC. This sequence joins TRBV27 and TRBJ2-5; 8 bases are shared with TRBD1. The ends lost 2 bases at V and 0 bases at J; junction bases unmatched: 5. Germline CDR1 reads MNHEY; CDR2 reads SMNVEV (reference sequence). The CDR3 is made up of 16 amino acids.

This clonotype was recorded at least ten times. The chain links TRBV2 to TRBJ1-2; unclear D gene. Trimming took 8 bases from V and 4 from J, leaving 14 bases between them. The germline CDR1 and CDR2 sequences are SNHLY and FYNNEI. The CDR3 extends over 13 amino acids. The CDR3 DNA is TGTGCCAGCGGCAAAATAGGCAGCTATGGCTACACCTTC. Protein product: CASGKIGSYGYTF.

This clonotype has ten or more counts. The CDR3 DNA is TGCAGCGCGCACAACGCCGATGAGCAGTTCTTC. It codes for CSAHNADEQFF. The chain links TRBV20-1 to TRBJ2-1; no clear D gene. The CDR3 length is 11 residues. Germline V gene sequence: CDR1 DFQATT, CDR2 SNEGSKA (reference sequence).

Ten or more counts support this clonotype. The chain employs TRBV11-3 and TRBJ1-1; 12 nucleotides align to TRBD1. CDR3 length equals 15 residues. Germline V gives CDR1 SGHNT, CDR2 YENEEA. V dropped 2 bases and J dropped 6; count of bases not matched to a gene: 4. The chain's CDR3 is CASSLRGQGASEAFF. The CDR3 coding sequence is TGTGCCAGCAGCTTAAGGGGACAGGGGGCGTCTGAAGCTTTCTTT.

In this sample, this clonotype turned up many times. The rearrangement joins TRBV2 to TRBJ2-5; a possible D gene is TRBD2 (5 bases). There are 13 residues in the CDR3. Per germline, CDR1 SNHLY and CDR2 FYNNEI. Trimming took 0 bases from V and 5 from J, leaving 7 bases between them. The CDR3 loop is CASSEAWEETQYF. DNA of the CDR3: TGTGCCAGCAGTGAAGCGTGGGAGGAGACCCAGTACTTC.

In this sample, this clonotype turned up a few times. The rearrangement joins TRBV5-1 to TRBJ2-5; 9 bases fit TRBD2. CDR1 and CDR2 from the germline V gene are SGHRS and YFSETQ. Germline trimming cut 5 bases from V and 0 bases from J; bases unmatched to any gene: 8. This CDR3 has 16 residues. DNA for the CDR3: TGCGCCAGCAGTGCAGGTAGCGGGGGATACCAAGAGACCCAGTACTTC. This encodes CASSAGSGGYQETQYF.

This clonotype was counted only a few times. The chain employs TRBV2 and TRBJ1-5, with TRBD1 identical over 9 bases. J gave up 6 bases and V 7 bases, and 10 bases lay outside the gene matches. The length of the CDR3 is 15 residues. Germline CDR1 and CDR2: SNHLY and FYNNEI. The CDR3 sequence: CASTPSTGGSQPQHF. As DNA, the CDR3 is TGTGCCAGCACCCCCTCGACAGGGGGAAGTCAGCCCCAGCATTTT.

Ten or more counts support this clonotype. The CDR3 loop is CATSLGERRTEAFF. Here the CDR3 DNA reads TGTGCCACCAGTTTGGGGGAGAGAAGAACTGAAGCTTTCTTT. The chain couples TRBV15 to TRBJ1-1; D possibly corresponds to TRBD1 (5 bases). This CDR3 is 14 amino acids long. In germline, CDR1 is LNHNV, CDR2 YYDKDF (reference sequence). Trimming took off 6 bases at V and 5 bases at J, with 16 bases between the two ends.